One and the same sample provided the 13 T cell receptor beta chains below, sequenced in a study of blood T cell repertoires in COVID-19. Sequencing used immunoSEQ multiplex PCR; TCRdb keeps in-frame clones, though not all of them. The sample includes under 300,000 clones, 65% to 90% of them seen just once. The sequencing input was peripheral blood. Receptors were obtained from a woman between 35 and 50 years old who had recovered from COVID-19.

The CDR3 sequence: CASSLQRDSVYGYTF. DNA for the CDR3: TGCGCCAGCAGCCTGCAACGGGACAGTGTCTATGGCTACACCTTC. The chain links TRBV5-1 to TRBJ1-2, with 7 bases lining up with TRBD1. Germline values: CDR1 SGHRS, CDR2 YFSETQ. The V segment lost 4 bases and the J segment 4 bases; nucleotides outside the gene matches: 10. CDR3 length equals 15 residues.

The gene calls are TRBV7-9 and TRBJ2-2; D unresolved. The CDR3 has 11 amino acids. CDR1 and CDR2 from the germline V gene are SEHNR and FQNEAQ (reference sequence). V was trimmed by 4 bases and J by 7 bases, leaving 4 bases between them. The CDR3: CASSSVGELFF. Written as DNA, the CDR3 is TGTGCCAGCAGCTCGGTCGGGGAGCTGTTTTTT. The full variable domain, rest sourced from reference TRBV7-9 and TRBJ2-2, is DTGVSQNPRHKITKRGQNVTFRCDPISEHNRLYWYRQTLGQGPEFLTYFQNEAQLEKSRLLSDRFSAERPKGSFSTLEIQRTEQGDSAMYLCASSSVGELFFGEGSRLTVL.

The V call is TRBV9, the J call TRBJ1-3; D is ambiguous. V lost 4 bases and J 4 bases, leaving 12 bases between the germline ends. CDR3 size: 14 residues. The V gene's germline CDR1 is SGDLS and CDR2 YYNGEE. CDR3 DNA sequence: TGTGCCAGCAGCCCTCTACGGTCCGGAAACACCATATATTTT. Its translation is CASSPLRSGNTIYF. The full variable domain, rest sourced from reference TRBV9 and TRBJ1-3, is DSGVTQTPKHLITATGQRVTLRCSPRSGDLSVYWYQQSLDQGLQFLIQYYNGEERAKGNILERFSAQQFPDLHSELNLSSLELGDSALYFCASSPLRSGNTIYFGEGSWLTVV.

This chain links TRBV19 with TRBJ1-2; D remains unclear. This CDR3 is 14 amino acids long. V lost 3 bases and J 2 bases, leaving 10 bases between the germline ends. Germline CDR1 and CDR2: LNHDA and SQIVND (reference sequence). The CDR3 here is CASSIRPGNYGYTF. The DNA of the CDR3 is TGTGCCAGTAGTATCCGACCGGGGAACTATGGCTACACCTTC.

This chain links TRBV28 with TRBJ2-3; possible D gene TRBD2, 7 bases. The CDR3 covers 14 residues. Germline V gene sequence: CDR1 MDHEN, CDR2 SYDVKM. Between the trimmed V and J ends, which lost 10 bases and 2 bases, there was a span of 16 bases. The CDR3 protein is CATFGGASTDTQYF. The CDR3, as DNA: TGTGCCACGTTTGGGGGGGCCTCCACAGATACGCAGTATTTT.

The table lists this clone with a count of one. J is TRBJ2-5 and V is TRBV6-5, with a tentative D call TRBD1 (6 bases). The V gene lost 4 bases and the J gene lost 2 bases, with 17 bases spanning the gap. CDR1 and CDR2 (germline): MNHEY, SVGAGI. The CDR3 has 16 residues. The CDR3 nucleotides read TGTGCCAGCAGTTCCCCATCCCAGACAGGACAAGAGACCCAGTACTTC. This translates into CASSSPSQTGQETQYF.

The chain links TRBV5-6 to TRBJ1-2; 8 bases fit TRBD1. This CDR3 spans 15 amino acids. V lost 1 base to trimming and J lost 8 bases; unmatched junction nucleotides: 10. CDR1 and CDR2 from the germline V gene are SGHDT and YYEEEE. The CDR3 spells CASSLRRQGPKGYTF. In DNA, the CDR3 is TGTGCCAGCAGCTTGAGGAGACAGGGGCCTAAAGGCTACACCTTC.

This chain links TRBV29-1 with TRBJ2-7; D gene unclear. Looked up from germline, CDR1 is SQVTM and CDR2 is ANQGSEA. Trimming removed 4 bases at V and 3 bases at J, with 16 bases between. The CDR3 spans 14 residues. CDR3 coding DNA: TGCAGCGTTGGTAATAGACTGAGAAGCTACGAGCAGTACTTC. It is translated as CSVGNRLRSYEQYF.

This clone showed up just once. This chain links TRBV24-1 with TRBJ2-3; 8 nucleotides align to TRBD1. This CDR3 contains 15 residues. Germline CDR1 reads KGHDR; CDR2 reads SFDVKD. V lost 5 bases, J lost 2 bases, and 5 bases stayed unmatched. The DNA for the CDR3 is TGTGCCACCAGTGCCGGGGACAGGTTCACAGATACGCAGTATTTT. Translating gives CATSAGDRFTDTQYF.

This clone was recorded only once. The V call is TRBV7-2, the J call TRBJ2-7, with TRBD1 as a possible D gene (5 bases). The CDR3 runs to 16 residues. V was shortened by 0 bases and J by 0 bases, with 12 bases between the two germline ends. CDR1 and CDR2 (germline): SGHTA, FQGNSA. The CDR3 loop reads CASSLASRAFSYEQYF. The CDR3 DNA reads as TGTGCCAGCAGCTTAGCAAGCAGGGCCTTCTCCTACGAGCAGTACTTC.

This chain uses TRBV3-1 (or the pseudogene TRBV3-2) with TRBJ2-7, with TRBD1 matching 7 bases. V was clipped by 0 bases and J by 5 bases; unmatched bases: 4. The CDR3 has 14 residues. Per the germline V gene, CDR1 is LGHDT and CDR2 is YNNKEL (reference sequence). This chain's CDR3 is CASSQDNRGHEQYF. CDR3 DNA sequence: TGTGCCAGCAGCCAAGACAACAGGGGCCACGAGCAGTACTTC.

The chain employs TRBV27 and TRBJ2-3, with D possibly being TRBD1 (7 bases). V shed 1 base and J shed 9 bases, with 14 bases lying between them. The CDR3 spans 14 residues. Germline V gives CDR1 MNHEY, CDR2 SMNVEV (reference sequence). CDR3 sequence reads: CASSLFLQGRTQYF. CDR3 nucleotides: TGTGCCAGCAGTTTATTTTTACAGGGGAGGACGCAGTATTTT.

This chain connects TRBV5-4 to TRBJ2-3; 13 bases line up with TRBD2. V lost 1 base, J lost 2 bases, and 4 bases stayed unmatched. CDR1 SGHNT and CDR2 YYREEE come from the germline V gene (reference sequence). This CDR3 spans 17 amino acids. CDR3 protein: CASSLTSGGAATDTQYF. For the CDR3, the DNA is TGTGCCAGCAGCTTGACTAGCGGGGGGGCTGCCACAGATACGCAGTATTTT.